These 23 T cell receptor beta chains share one sample of origin, sequenced in a study of blood T cell repertoires in COVID-19. Libraries were prepared by immunoSEQ multiplex PCR; TCRdb keeps only in-frame clonotypes and omits some of them. This table holds approximately 97,000 clones, 85% found once. Sequencing used peripheral blood. Receptors were obtained from a man at least 80 years old with acute or convalescent COVID-19.

The chain has TRBV7-9 and TRBJ2-6, with D maybe TRBD1 (6 bases). Trimming removed 6 bases from V and 2 bases from J, with 11 bases in between. CDR3 length: 15 residues. CDR1 and CDR2 from the germline V gene are SEHNR and FQNEAQ (reference sequence). Here the CDR3 reads CASRSTGPGANVLTF. CDR3 nucleotides: TGTGCCAGCAGGTCCACAGGGCCTGGGGCCAACGTCCTGACTTTC.

The chain employs TRBV4-3 and TRBJ1-2; 8 bases fit TRBD1. Germline V lookup: CDR1 LGHNA, CDR2 YSLEER. Trimming cost V 2 bases and J 8 bases; bases outside gene matches: 16. The CDR3 has 17 residues. CDR3 residues: CASSQSSAPTGDKGYTF. CDR3 nucleotide sequence: TGCGCCAGCAGCCAATCCTCTGCCCCGACAGGGGATAAAGGCTACACCTTC.

CDR3 coding DNA: TGTGCCACCAGCCGACCCTCGGGACAGACCTACGAGCAGTACTTC. It translates to CATSRPSGQTYEQYF. The gene calls are TRBV15 and TRBJ2-7, with TRBD1 matching over 7 bases. Trimming removed 5 bases from V and 2 bases from J; junction bases left unmatched: 9. The CDR3 consists of 15 residues. Per the germline V gene, CDR1 is LNHNV and CDR2 is YYDKDF (reference sequence). Based on the CDR3 plus reference TRBV15 and TRBJ2-7, the full variable domain is DAMVIQNPRYQVTQFGKPVTLSCSQTLNHNVMYWYQQKSSQAPKLLFHYYDKDFNNEADTPDNFQSRRPNTSFCFLDIRSPGLGDTAMYLCATSRPSGQTYEQYFGPGTRLTVT.

The chain recombines TRBV28 with TRBJ1-6; D remains unclear. Trimming cost V 3 bases and J 10 bases, with 7 bases left between them. This CDR3 has 12 amino acids. CDR1 is MDHEN and CDR2 is SYDVKM in the germline V gene. The CDR3 region has the DNA TGTGCCAGCAGTTTCCGGGAATCACCCCTCCACTTT. Its protein product is CASSFRESPLHF.

The genes are TRBV10-3 and TRBJ2-1; 11 nucleotides agree with TRBD2. V gave up 6 bases and J gave up 5 bases; unmatched junction bases: 6. Germline-derived CDR1 and CDR2 are ENHRY and SYGVKD. This CDR3 is built from 15 residues. In DNA, the CDR3 is TGTGCCATCAGGGGGACTAGCGGAGACAACAATGAGCAGTTCTTC. Translated, it gives CAIRGTSGDNNEQFF.

This chain joins TRBV10-3 and TRBJ2-7; 7 bases match TRBD2. This CDR3 is built from 15 residues. Trimming took 2 bases from V and 6 from J; bases not matched to a gene: 10. The germline V gene has CDR1 ENHRY and CDR2 SYGVKD. The CDR3 reads CAISELGLRIGEQYF. CDR3 DNA: TGTGCCATCAGTGAGCTGGGACTAAGAATAGGCGAGCAGTACTTC.

This chain links TRBV6-2 or TRBV6-3 with TRBJ1-5, with D possibly being TRBD1 (5 bases). V was cut by 0 bases and J by 3 bases, with 12 bases left in between. The CDR3 is 16 residues long. Germline-derived CDR1 and CDR2 are MNHEY and SVGEGT. CDR3 DNA sequence: TGTGCCAGCAGTTACTCTCTGGGGCAGTACAATCAGCCCCAGCATTTT. This gives the protein CASSYSLGQYNQPQHF.

The CDR3 sequence: CASSSSTGTGNTEAFF. The CDR3 coding sequence is TGTGCCAGCAGTTCCTCCACCGGGACAGGGAACACTGAAGCTTTCTTT. This chain joins TRBV27 and TRBJ1-1; 8 bases agree with TRBD1. The CDR3 extends over 16 amino acids. Trimming at V came to 4 bases and at J to 1 base, leaving 8 bases not matched to a gene. Germline loops: CDR1 MNHEY, CDR2 SMNVEV (reference sequence).

This clone occurred once. The chain uses TRBV11-3 and TRBJ2-2; possible D gene TRBD2, 5 bases. V was shortened by 0 bases and J by 5 bases, with 7 bases between the two germline ends. CDR3 size: 14 residues. Looked up from germline, CDR1 is SGHNT and CDR2 is YENEEA. The CDR3 coding sequence is TGTGCCAGCAGCTTAGACGGCGGGACCGGGGAGCTGTTTTTT. Translation: CASSLDGGTGELFF.

V usage is TRBV27 and J usage is TRBJ2-1, with 11 positions matching TRBD2. The germline V gene encodes CDR1 MNHEY and CDR2 SMNVEV (reference sequence). The V segment lost 3 bases and the J segment 3 bases; nucleotides outside the gene matches: 19. There are 21 residues in the CDR3. Here the CDR3 reads CASSFPVQGGVLAGGYNEQFF. The CDR3 region has the DNA TGTGCCAGCAGTTTCCCGGTCCAGGGGGGGGTCCTAGCGGGAGGCTACAATGAGCAGTTCTTC.

The chain is built from TRBV20-1 and TRBJ1-5, with 7 bases aligning to TRBD1. Germline CDR1 DFQATT, CDR2 SNEGSKA (reference sequence). The CDR3 contains 14 residues. Trimming cost V 3 bases and J 3 bases; bases outside gene matches: 5. CDR3 residues: CSASGQANNQPQHF. DNA of the CDR3: TGCAGTGCTAGTGGACAGGCCAACAATCAGCCCCAGCATTTT.

The V call is TRBV19, the J call TRBJ2-5; D possibly corresponds to TRBD1 (5 bases). CDR3 length equals 15 residues. V lost 8 bases and J 5 bases, leaving 21 bases between the germline ends. Germline V gene sequence: CDR1 LNHDA, CDR2 SQIVND (reference sequence). The CDR3 DNA follows: TGTGCCAGTTCGACCGGACCTTCCAGGGATGAGACCCAGTACTTC. Its protein product is CASSTGPSRDETQYF.

The J gene is TRBJ2-1, the V gene TRBV14, with 8 positions matching TRBD2. Per the germline V gene, CDR1 is SGHDN and CDR2 is FVKESK. V gave up 4 bases and J gave up 8 bases; unmatched junction bases: 22. The CDR3 has 19 amino acids. DNA for the CDR3: TGTGCCAGCAGCCGGAGGCTAGGAGCGGGAGTATTGGATCACGATGAGCAGTTCTTC. Translating gives CASSRRLGAGVLDHDEQFF.

This clone came up once. The V gene is TRBV19, the J gene TRBJ2-3; the match to TRBD1 covers 8 bases. Trimming at V came to 4 bases and at J to 3 bases, leaving 3 bases not matched to a gene. Germline CDR1 is LNHDA and CDR2 is SQIVND (reference sequence). The CDR3 consists of 14 residues. CDR3 nucleotide sequence: TGTGCCAGTAGTAAACGACAGGGGACAGATACGCAGTATTTT. This encodes CASSKRQGTDTQYF.

The V and J genes are TRBV5-8 and TRBJ2-7; D remains unclear. V was cut by 1 base and J by 9 bases, with 11 bases left in between. This CDR3 has 12 amino acids. Germline lookup yields CDR1 SGHTS and CDR2 YDEGEE. Written as DNA, the CDR3 is TGTGCCAGCAGCTTGAACACCGCTTGGCAGTACTTC. Translated, it gives CASSLNTAWQYF.

The rearrangement links TRBV29-1 to TRBJ2-4; 12 bases agree with TRBD2. Trimming cost V 3 bases and J 0 bases; bases outside gene matches: 6. Germline assignment: CDR1 SQVTM and CDR2 ANQGSEA. This CDR3 is 17 amino acids long. This chain's CDR3 is CSVDASGRDPAKNIQYF. DNA of the CDR3: TGCAGCGTTGATGCTAGCGGGAGGGATCCAGCCAAAAACATTCAGTACTTC.

This chain uses TRBV7-7 with TRBJ2-5; 15 bases map to TRBD2. The germline gives CDR1 SSHAT, CDR2 FNYEAQ (reference sequence). This CDR3 comprises 16 residues. The CDR3 sequence is CASSGTSGRPGETQYF. In DNA form, the CDR3 reads TGTGCTAGCTCTGGGACTAGCGGGAGGCCGGGAGAGACCCAGTACTTC.

This clone was detected once. CDR3 DNA: TGTGCCAGTACCTGGACAGGGTGGAATTCACCCCTCCACTTT. Its protein product is CASTWTGWNSPLHF. The gene calls are TRBV19 and TRBJ1-6; TRBD1 matches 8 bases. Germline assignment: CDR1 LNHDA and CDR2 SQIVND (reference sequence). V trimming: 7 bases; J trimming: 7 bases; junction bases outside the gene matches: 6. This CDR3 is built from 14 residues.

The chain carries TRBV5-6 and TRBJ2-2; TRBD2 might be the D (6 bases). CDR3 size: 16 residues. Germline values: CDR1 SGHDT, CDR2 YYEEEE. Trimming cost V 1 base and J 6 bases, with 16 bases left between them. The CDR3 sequence is CASSLTSYAGAGELFF. Written as DNA, the CDR3 is TGTGCCAGCAGCTTGACTAGCTACGCTGGGGCCGGGGAGCTGTTTTTT.

The chain uses TRBV4-1 and TRBJ2-6, with 11 bases lining up with TRBD1. Germline V gene data show CDR1 as MGHRA and CDR2 as YSYEKL. Germline trimming cut 6 bases from V and 2 bases from J; bases unmatched to any gene: 9. The length of the CDR3 is 18 residues. CDR3 nucleotides: TGCGCCAGCAGTCCTAGGGGGACAGGGGGTACTGGGGCCAACGTCCTGACTTTC. It is translated as CASSPRGTGGTGANVLTF.

The gene calls are TRBV3-1 (or the pseudogene TRBV3-2) and TRBJ2-7, with D possibly being TRBD2 (5 bases). Germline CDR1 and CDR2: LGHDT and YNNKEL (reference sequence). CDR3 length: 15 amino acids. V was cut by 4 bases and J by 0 bases, with 13 bases left in between. In nucleotides, the CDR3 is TGTGCCAGCAGCCCGTGGACTGGGAGCTCCTACGAGCAGTACTTC. Translated: CASSPWTGSSYEQYF.

The V gene is TRBV5-6, the J gene TRBJ1-2; TRBD1 might be the D (6 bases). Trimming stripped 2 bases from V and 2 bases from J, with 13 bases between. CDR1 is SGHDT, CDR2 YYEEEE, per germline. The length of the CDR3 is 15 residues. The DNA of the CDR3 is TGTGCCAGCAGCTTCGGCGACAGGCCCAACTATGGCTACACCTTC. Its translation is CASSFGDRPNYGYTF.

J is TRBJ2-3 and V is TRBV28, with 8 bases lining up with TRBD2. The trim removed 5 bases at V and 8 bases at J, leaving 12 bases unmatched. The CDR3 length is 15 residues. CDR1 is MDHEN and CDR2 is SYDVKM in the germline V gene. The CDR3 here is CASSLTTLRGGTQYF. The CDR3 DNA follows: TGTGCCAGCAGTCTGACTACCCTCCGGGGGGGTACGCAGTATTTT.